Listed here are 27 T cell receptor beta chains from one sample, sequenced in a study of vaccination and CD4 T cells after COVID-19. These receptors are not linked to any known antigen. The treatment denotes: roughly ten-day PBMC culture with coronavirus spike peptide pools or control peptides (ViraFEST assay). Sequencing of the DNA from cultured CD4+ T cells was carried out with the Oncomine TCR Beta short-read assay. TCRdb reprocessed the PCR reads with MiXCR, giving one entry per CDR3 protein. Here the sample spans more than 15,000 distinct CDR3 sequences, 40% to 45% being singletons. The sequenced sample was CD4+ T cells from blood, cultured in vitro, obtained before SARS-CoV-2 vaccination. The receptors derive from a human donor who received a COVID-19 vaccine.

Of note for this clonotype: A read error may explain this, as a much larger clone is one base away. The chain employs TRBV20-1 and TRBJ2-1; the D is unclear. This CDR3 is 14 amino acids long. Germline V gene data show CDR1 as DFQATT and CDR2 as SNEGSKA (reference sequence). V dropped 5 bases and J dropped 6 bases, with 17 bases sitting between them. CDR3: CSALGSATCNEQFF. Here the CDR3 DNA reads TGCAGTGCTCTAGGGTCAGCTACCTGCAATGAGCAGTTCTTC.

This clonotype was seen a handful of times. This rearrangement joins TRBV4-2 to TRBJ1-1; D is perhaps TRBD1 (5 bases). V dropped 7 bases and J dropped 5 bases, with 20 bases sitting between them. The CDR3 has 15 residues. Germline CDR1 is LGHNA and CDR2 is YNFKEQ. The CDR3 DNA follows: TGTGCCAGCACCTCCTTTGGGGGAGGGTGGACTGAAGCTTTCTTT. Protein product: CASTSFGGGWTEAFF.

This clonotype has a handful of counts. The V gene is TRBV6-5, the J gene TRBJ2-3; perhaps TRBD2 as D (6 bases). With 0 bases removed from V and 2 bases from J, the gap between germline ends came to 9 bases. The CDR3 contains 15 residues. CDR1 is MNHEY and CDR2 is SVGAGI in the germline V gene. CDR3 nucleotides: TGTGCCAGCAGTTACTCGAGGGACTTCACAGATACGCAGTATTTT. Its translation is CASSYSRDFTDTQYF.

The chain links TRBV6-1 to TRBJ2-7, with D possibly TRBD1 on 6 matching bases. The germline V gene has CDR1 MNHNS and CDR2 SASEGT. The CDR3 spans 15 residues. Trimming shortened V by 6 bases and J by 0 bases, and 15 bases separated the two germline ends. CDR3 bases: TGTGCCAGCAGGCTAGACAGGATCAGCTCCTACGAGCAGTACTTC. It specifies CASRLDRISSYEQYF.

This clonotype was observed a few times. The CDR3 is CASSLTTAYDNEQFF. The DNA of the CDR3 is TGTGCCAGCAGCTTAACCACCGCCTACGACAATGAGCAGTTCTTC. The chain recombines TRBV7-3 with TRBJ2-1; D not certain. CDR1 is SGHTA, CDR2 FQGTGA, per germline. Deletions cut 0 bases from V and 5 bases from J, with 11 bases between. The CDR3 contains 15 residues.

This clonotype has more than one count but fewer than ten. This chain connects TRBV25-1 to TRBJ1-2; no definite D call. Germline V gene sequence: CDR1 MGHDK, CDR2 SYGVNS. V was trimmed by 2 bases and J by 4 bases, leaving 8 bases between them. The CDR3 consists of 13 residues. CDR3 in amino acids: CASSEGALYGYTF. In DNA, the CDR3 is TGTGCCAGCAGTGAAGGAGCCCTCTATGGCTACACCTTC.

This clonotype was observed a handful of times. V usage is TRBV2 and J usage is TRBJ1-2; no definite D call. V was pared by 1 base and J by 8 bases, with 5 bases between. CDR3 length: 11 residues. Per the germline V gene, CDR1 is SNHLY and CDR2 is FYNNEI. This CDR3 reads CASSEGGGYTF. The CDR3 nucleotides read TGTGCCAGCAGTGAAGGAGGAGGCTACACCTTC.

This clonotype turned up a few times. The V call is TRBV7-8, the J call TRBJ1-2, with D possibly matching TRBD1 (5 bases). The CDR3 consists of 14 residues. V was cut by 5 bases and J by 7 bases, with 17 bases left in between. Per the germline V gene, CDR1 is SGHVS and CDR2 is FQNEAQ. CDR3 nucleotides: TGTGCCAGCAGCCCCGGGGGGAGGGATCCTGGCTACACCTTC. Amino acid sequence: CASSPGGRDPGYTF.

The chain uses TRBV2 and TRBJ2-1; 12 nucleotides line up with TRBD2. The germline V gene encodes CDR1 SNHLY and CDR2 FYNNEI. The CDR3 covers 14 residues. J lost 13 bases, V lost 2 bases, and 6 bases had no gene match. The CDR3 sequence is CASSEKLAGGRQFF. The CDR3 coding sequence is TGTGCCAGCAGTGAAAAACTAGCGGGGGGTCGCCAGTTCTTC.

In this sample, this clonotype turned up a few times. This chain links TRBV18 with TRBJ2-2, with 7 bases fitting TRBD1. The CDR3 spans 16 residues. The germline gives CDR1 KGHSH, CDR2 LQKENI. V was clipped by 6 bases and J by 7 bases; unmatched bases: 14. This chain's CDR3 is CASSLTDRRIGGELFF. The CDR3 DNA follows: TGTGCCAGCTCTCTAACGGACAGGCGTATCGGCGGGGAGCTGTTTTTT.

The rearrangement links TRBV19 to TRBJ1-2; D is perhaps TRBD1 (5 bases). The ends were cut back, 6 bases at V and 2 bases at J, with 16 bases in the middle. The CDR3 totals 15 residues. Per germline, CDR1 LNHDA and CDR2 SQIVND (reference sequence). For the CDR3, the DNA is TGTGCCAGTAGCAGAACCGGGACGCGGAACTATGGCTACACCTTC. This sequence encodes CASSRTGTRNYGYTF.

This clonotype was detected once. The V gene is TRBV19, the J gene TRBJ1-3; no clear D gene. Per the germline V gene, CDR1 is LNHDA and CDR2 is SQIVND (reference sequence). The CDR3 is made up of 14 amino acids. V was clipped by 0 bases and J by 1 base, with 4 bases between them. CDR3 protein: CASSIDESGNTIYF. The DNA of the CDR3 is TGTGCCAGTAGTATAGACGAATCTGGAAACACCATATATTTT.

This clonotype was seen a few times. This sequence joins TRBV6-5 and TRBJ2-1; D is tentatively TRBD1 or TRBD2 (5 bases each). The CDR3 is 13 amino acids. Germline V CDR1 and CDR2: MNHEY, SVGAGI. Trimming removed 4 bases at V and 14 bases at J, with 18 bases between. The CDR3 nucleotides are TGTGCCAGCAGTTCCATAGGGGCGGCGCGGGAGTTCTTC. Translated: CASSSIGAAREFF.

The CDR3 protein is CASNGRGGANTGELFF. In DNA, the CDR3 is TGTGCCAGCAATGGGAGGGGGGGCGCGAACACCGGGGAGCTGTTTTTT. This chain connects TRBV6-1 to TRBJ2-2; D is perhaps TRBD2 (7 bases). CDR1 is MNHNS and CDR2 is SASEGT in the germline V gene. V dropped 7 bases and J dropped 0 bases, with 15 bases sitting between them. The CDR3 contains 16 residues.

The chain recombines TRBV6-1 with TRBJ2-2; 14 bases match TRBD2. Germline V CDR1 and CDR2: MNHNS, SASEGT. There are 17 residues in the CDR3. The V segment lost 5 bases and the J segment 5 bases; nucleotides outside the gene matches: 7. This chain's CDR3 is CASSQRLAGGRTGELFF. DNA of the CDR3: TGTGCCAGCAGTCAGAGACTAGCGGGGGGGCGGACCGGGGAGCTGTTTTTT.

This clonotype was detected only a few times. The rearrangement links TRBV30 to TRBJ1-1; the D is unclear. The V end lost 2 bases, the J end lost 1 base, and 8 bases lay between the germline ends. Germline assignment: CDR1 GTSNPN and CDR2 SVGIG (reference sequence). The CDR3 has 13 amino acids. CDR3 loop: CAWSPQENTEAFF. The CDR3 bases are TGTGCCTGGAGTCCGCAGGAGAACACTGAAGCTTTCTTT.

The CDR3: CASSSRQGGLYEQYF. Here the CDR3 DNA reads TGTGCCAGCAGCTCCCGACAGGGAGGACTCTACGAGCAGTACTTC. The rearrangement uses TRBV7-2 and TRBJ2-7; D is possibly TRBD1 (7 bases). V lost 4 bases and J 3 bases, leaving 16 bases between the germline ends. The CDR3 sequence is 15 residues long. Germline V CDR1 and CDR2: SGHTA, FQGNSA.

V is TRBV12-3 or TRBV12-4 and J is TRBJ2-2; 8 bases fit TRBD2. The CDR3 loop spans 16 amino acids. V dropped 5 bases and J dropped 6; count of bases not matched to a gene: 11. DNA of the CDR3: TGTGCCAGCAGTCCTCTGACGGGGGGGCCCCCCGGGGAGCTGTTTTTT. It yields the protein CASSPLTGGPPGELFF.

The CDR3 loop is CASSLKLTVNQPQHF. As DNA, the CDR3 is TGTGCCAGCAGCTTAAAGTTAACGGTCAATCAGCCCCAGCATTTT. The chain carries TRBV11-3 and TRBJ1-5; D is undetermined. Germline lookup yields CDR1 SGHNT and CDR2 YENEEA. The V and J ends lost 2 bases and 3 bases respectively, with 11 bases between them. The CDR3 consists of 15 residues.

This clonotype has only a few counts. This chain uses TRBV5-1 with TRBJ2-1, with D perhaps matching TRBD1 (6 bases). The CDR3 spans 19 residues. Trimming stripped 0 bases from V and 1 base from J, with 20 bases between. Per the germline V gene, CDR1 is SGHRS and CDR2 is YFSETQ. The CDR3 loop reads CASSLDVPSGVRSYNEQFF. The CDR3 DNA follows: TGCGCCAGCAGCTTGGACGTCCCGTCAGGGGTAAGGTCCTACAATGAGCAGTTCTTC. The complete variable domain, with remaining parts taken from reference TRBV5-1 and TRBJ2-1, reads KAGVTQTPRYLIKTRGQQVTLSCSPISGHRSVSWYQQTPGQGLQFLFEYFSETQRNKGNFPGRFSGRQFSNSRSEMNVSTLELGDSALYLCASSLDVPSGVRSYNEQFFGPGTRLTVL.

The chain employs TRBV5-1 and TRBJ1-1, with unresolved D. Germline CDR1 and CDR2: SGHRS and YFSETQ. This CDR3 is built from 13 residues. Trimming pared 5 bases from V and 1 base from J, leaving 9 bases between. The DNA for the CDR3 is TGCGCCAGCAGTACAGACCAGAACACTGAAGCTTTCTTT. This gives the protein CASSTDQNTEAFF.

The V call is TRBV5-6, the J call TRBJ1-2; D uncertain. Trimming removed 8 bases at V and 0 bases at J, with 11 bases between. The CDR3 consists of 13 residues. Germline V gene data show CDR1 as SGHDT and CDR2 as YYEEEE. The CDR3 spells CASKDHTNYGYTF. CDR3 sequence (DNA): TGTGCCAGTAAGGACCACACTAACTATGGCTACACCTTC.

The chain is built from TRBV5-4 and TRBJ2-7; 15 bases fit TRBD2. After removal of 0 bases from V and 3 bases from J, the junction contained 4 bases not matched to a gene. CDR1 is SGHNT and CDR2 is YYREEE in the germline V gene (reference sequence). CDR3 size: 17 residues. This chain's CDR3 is CASSLGTSGGVIYEQYF. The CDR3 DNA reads TGTGCCAGCAGCTTGGGGACTAGCGGGGGGGTAATCTACGAGCAGTACTTC.

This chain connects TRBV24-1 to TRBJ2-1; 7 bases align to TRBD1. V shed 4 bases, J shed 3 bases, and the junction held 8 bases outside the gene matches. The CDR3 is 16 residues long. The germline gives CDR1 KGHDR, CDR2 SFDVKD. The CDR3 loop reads CATSDPDRAGYNEQFF. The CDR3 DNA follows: TGTGCCACCAGTGACCCAGACAGGGCCGGCTACAATGAGCAGTTCTTC.

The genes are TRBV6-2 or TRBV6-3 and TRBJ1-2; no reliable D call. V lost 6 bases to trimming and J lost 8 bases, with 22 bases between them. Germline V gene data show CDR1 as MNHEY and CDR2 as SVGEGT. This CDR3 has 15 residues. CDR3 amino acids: CASSYVMTGLGGYTF. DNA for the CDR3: TGTGCCAGCAGCTACGTGATGACGGGCCTCGGAGGCTACACCTTC.

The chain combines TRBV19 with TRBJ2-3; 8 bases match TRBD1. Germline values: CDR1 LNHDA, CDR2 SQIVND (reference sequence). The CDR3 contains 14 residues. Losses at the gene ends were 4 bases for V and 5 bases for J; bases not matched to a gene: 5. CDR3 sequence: CASSRTGSGDTQYF. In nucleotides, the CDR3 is TGTGCCAGTAGTAGGACAGGGTCGGGAGATACGCAGTATTTT.

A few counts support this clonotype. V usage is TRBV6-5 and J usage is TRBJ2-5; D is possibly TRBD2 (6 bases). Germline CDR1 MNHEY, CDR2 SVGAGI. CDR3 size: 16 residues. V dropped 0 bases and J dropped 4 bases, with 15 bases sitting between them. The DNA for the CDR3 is TGTGCCAGCAGTTACTCGACCTTGCGGGGCGGAGAGACCCAGTACTTC. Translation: CASSYSTLRGGETQYF.